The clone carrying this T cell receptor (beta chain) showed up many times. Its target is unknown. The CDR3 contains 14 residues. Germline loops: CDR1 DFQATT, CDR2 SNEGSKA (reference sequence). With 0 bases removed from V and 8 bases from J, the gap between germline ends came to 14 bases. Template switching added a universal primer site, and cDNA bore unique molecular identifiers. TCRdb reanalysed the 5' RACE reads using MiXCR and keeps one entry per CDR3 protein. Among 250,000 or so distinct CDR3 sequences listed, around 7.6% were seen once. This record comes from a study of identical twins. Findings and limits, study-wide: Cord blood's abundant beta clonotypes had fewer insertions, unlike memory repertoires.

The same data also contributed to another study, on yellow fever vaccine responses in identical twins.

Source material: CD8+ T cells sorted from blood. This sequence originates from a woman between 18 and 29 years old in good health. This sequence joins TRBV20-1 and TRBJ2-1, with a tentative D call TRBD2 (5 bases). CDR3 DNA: TGCAGTGCTAGAGATCAAGCTAGCATGTATGAGCAGTTCTTC. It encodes CSARDQASMYEQFF.